This record concerns one T cell receptor (beta chain) sequence. The antigen it recognizes is unknown. It has no much larger one-base neighbor in the sample; base qualities were not kept. The data derive from a study of cytomegalovirus exposure and HLA in healthy donors (dated by TCRdb to 2015 to 2018). For the wider study: An earlier analysis of fewer than 750 of the donors reported about 280 Gb of sequence data and around 110 million unique TCR beta sequences obtained from about 180 million T cells. An early release that covered roughly 600 HLA-typed donors contained 300 to 350 gigabases of sequencing data and around 80 million unique TCR sequences. Among the roughly 400 genotyped donors, about 85% belonged to the genetic ancestry cluster associated with self-reported Caucasian donors. The study aimed to test whether signatures of past pathogen exposure could be identified by cataloging public T cell receptors. The study profiled the T cell repertoires of around 700 subjects by immunosequencing and related them to cytomegalovirus serostatus. Along with the approximately 700-subject first cohort, a separate validation cohort of over a hundred different subjects was used. To predict cytomegalovirus infection status, the study combined high-throughput TCR immunosequencing, statistical association of individual TCRs with disease status, and machine learning. In a later analysis, previously published TCR beta repertoires from 550 to 700 donors were re-analyzed and high-resolution HLA genotyping was added so that TCR occurrence patterns could be studied. Rather than drawing on any new phenotypic data, the later analysis identified candidate immune exposures from TCR beta sequences and the way those sequences occurred across donors. To decide whether each TCR beta V gene segment behaved as functional or pseudogenic, an earlier analysis of some 600 of the donors relied on high-throughput TCR beta sequencing. Donor age, sex, ethnicity and CMV serostatus were compiled alongside the repertoire data. A later genetic analysis used genome-wide SNP genotypes for about 60% of the roughly 700 donors, treating that subset as a discovery cohort. Every discovery cohort repertoire had been produced on one sequencing platform. Class I and class II HLA loci were covered by the typing at four-digit resolution. The number of donors typed differed by locus, with 629-630 for A, B, C, DRB1 and DQB1, approximately 500 for DQA1, under 610 for DPA1, and 472 for DPB1. Several DR-DQ haplotypes were treated as single units for association and clustering because of strong linkage in the cohort. Among about 410 genotyped donors of the cohort, an average of about 240,000 unique TCR beta nucleotide sequences was sequenced per donor, of which approximately 18% were non-productive. What the work shows at the level of the full study, not this receptor alone: Most TCR sequences were observed very rarely across donors, whereas some public TCRs were present in many individuals. Most CMV-associated TCR beta chains appeared to be HLA-restricted in a later analysis, and the HLA associations seemed to be driven largely by CMV exposure. The presence/absence analyses assumed that sequencing depth was roughly uniform across donors, and that assumption may not be true. The classifier was reported to diagnose cytomegalovirus status with high specificity and sensitivity in both the original cohort and the validation cohort. Correlated functional status among segregating V segments might be attributable to linkage disequilibrium, but an unknown experimental factor could not be ruled out. In a later analysis, several top co-occurrence clusters were reported to appear linked to parvovirus B19, influenza, CMV and Epstein-Barr virus. An earlier analysis of 450 to 750 of the donors showed that most TCR beta V segments appeared in productive rearrangements either about 87% or about 30% of the time, which broadly matched IMGT annotations. A cluster of highly shared sequence variants was judged likely to represent a technical artifact of the sequencing pipeline. The authors suggested that the approach could potentially be generalized to other disease states and immunological phenotypes. In a later analysis, HLA-associated TCR beta chains were found to be more clonally expanded and to have lower generation probabilities than equally common non-associated chains. A further reported finding was that TCR beta sequences accurately predicted the HLA-A and HLA-B alleles for most subjects in the first cohort. Some IMGT-functional V segments, including TRBV6-2 and TRBV6-3, could not be told apart with the 87-base-pair reads, so those segments were excluded. According to a later genetic analysis, donors in an Asian-associated ancestry cluster had fewer N-insertions in productive TCRs than the approximately 700-donor mean. An association between a missense DCLRE1C variant and V-gene and J-gene trimming of TCR beta chains was found in a later genetic analysis and replicated in an independent cohort. Because HLA typing was unavailable for some donors at each locus, only the typed subset was used in association tests. In vitro tests confirmed that a few of the cytomegalovirus-associated TCR beta chains recognize cytomegalovirus antigens. When HLA alleles, especially DR and DQ, strongly co-occurred, TCR associations were difficult to assign to individual alleles. The study gave a list of some 150 TCR beta chains associated with cytomegalovirus. CMV serostatus was the only immune exposure information available for the cohort. Because counts were too low, seventeen rarely observed V segments, including chromosome 9 orphons, were left out of the earlier analysis of 500 to 750 of the donors. In a later analysis, the rate of TCR association differed among HLA loci, with DRB1 alleles having the most associated TCRs and HLA-C alleles having the fewest. A later analysis associated about 17,000 TCR beta sequences with specific HLA alleles at a false discovery rate of 0.05. This cohort had only TCR beta chains sequenced, and the lack of alpha or paired-chain data limited which features could be detected.

The library was generated by the immunoSEQ multiplex PCR assay. For the multiplex PCR, a mixture combining 60 forward primers for TCR Vbeta segments and 13 reverse primers for TCR Jbeta segments was used. The CDR3 region of rearranged TCR beta genes was amplified from genomic DNA with a multiplex PCR assay. On the Illumina HiSeq System, the amplified TCR beta libraries were sequenced as 87-base-pair reads. The paper's processing steps were these. A later analysis counted some 74 million unique TCR beta chains across the 670 or so repertoires, and around 12 million of these chains were shared by at least two donors. Raw reads were error-corrected and collapsed into unique sequences with a nearest-neighbor algorithm that merged closely related sequences to remove PCR and sequencing errors. Alignment of CDR3 sequences to IMGT reference sequences was used to assign V, D and J gene segments. For a sequence to be retained, at least a six-nucleotide match to both a V gene segment and a J gene segment was required. A rearrangement counted as productive if the CDR3 had no stop codons and remained in frame with V and J, and every other rearrangement counted as non-productive. CDR3 was defined according to IMGT convention as the region running from the second conserved V-encoded cysteine to the conserved J-encoded phenylalanine. In an earlier analysis of roughly 610 of the donors, sequences lacking an unambiguous match to a single V gene segment were excluded. An earlier analysis of over 450 of the donors classified V segments as functional when productive rearrangements were above 56.7% and as segregating when the standard deviation between donors was above 5%. A statistical classification framework was developed to diagnose cytomegalovirus status using the catalog of TCR beta chain sequences. In a later analysis, V and J genes were assigned by comparing TCR nucleotide sequences against IMGT/GENE-DB human TR gene sequences. Using the TCRdist pipeline, a later analysis assigned CDR3 sequences along with most-parsimonious VDJ recombination scenarios. A later analysis defined each TCR beta chain by its CDR3 amino acid sequence plus V-gene family, and excluded reads lacking a unique V-gene family. As a way to deal with suspected cross-contamination and a sequencing artifact, a later analysis dropped nearly 600 nucleotide sequences that were highly shared and had low generation probability. For each public chain, a later analysis derived a clonal expansion index from normalized ranks of inferred template counts within each repertoire. In a later analysis, generation probabilities were computed using a VDJ recombination model fitted to out-of-frame rearrangements, and the results were checked against IGoR. Hypergeometric tests were used in a later analysis to score TCR-TCR, TCR-HLA and TCR-CMV co-occurrence, with a repertoire-size bias correction applied to the TCR pairs. In a later analysis, false discovery rates were estimated by permuting HLA or CMV assignments 20 times. In a later analysis, co-occurring TCRs were grouped with DBSCAN, and TCRdist sequence similarity was added when clustering was performed within HLA-allele-positive subsets. For co-occurrence clustering, repertoires with fewer than 30,000 or more than 120,000 public chains were excluded, along with roughly 5 repertoires with anomalous nucleotide sharing. TCRdb retrieved this table from immuneACCESS and kept in-frame rearrangements only. Not all clones are present; in checked studies, unresolved V genes account for under half, and no reason is known for the remainder. The V and J calls and clone size come from that table; D and trimming were worked out from the DNA. In this sample the table shows approximately 120,000 clones, roughly 76% of which occur a single time. The biggest ten clones account for 10% to 15% of the sample.

The cohort comprised around 690 healthy bone marrow donors. At the time of sampling, every cohort member was nominally healthy, though immune exposures that went unrecorded were likely present. The donor tested CMV seropositive, placing the donor among the roughly 270 seropositive members of the cohort. Each donor provided a peripheral blood sample, and peripheral blood mononuclear cells were used for TCR beta sequencing. The Qiagen DNeasy Blood Extraction Kit was used to extract genomic DNA from the blood cell samples. Looking up the germline V gene (reference sequence) yields CDR1 LNHDA and CDR2 SQIVND. V trim: 10 bases; J trim: 2 bases; unmatched bases: 11. Inclusive of the bounding cysteine and phenylalanine, the CDR3 is 15 residues long. This entry keeps only the CDR3 DNA: 45 bases, framed from base 1.

The material sequenced was PBMCs. This sequence was found in a woman aged 40 to 55 in good health and CMV-seropositive. The chain links TRBV19 with TRBJ1-1, with 9 junctional bases fitting TRBD1. At the DNA level, the sequence is TGTGCCAACTTATCCGGGACAGGGAGAAACACTGAAGCTTTCTTT. This translates into CANLSGTGRNTEAFF.